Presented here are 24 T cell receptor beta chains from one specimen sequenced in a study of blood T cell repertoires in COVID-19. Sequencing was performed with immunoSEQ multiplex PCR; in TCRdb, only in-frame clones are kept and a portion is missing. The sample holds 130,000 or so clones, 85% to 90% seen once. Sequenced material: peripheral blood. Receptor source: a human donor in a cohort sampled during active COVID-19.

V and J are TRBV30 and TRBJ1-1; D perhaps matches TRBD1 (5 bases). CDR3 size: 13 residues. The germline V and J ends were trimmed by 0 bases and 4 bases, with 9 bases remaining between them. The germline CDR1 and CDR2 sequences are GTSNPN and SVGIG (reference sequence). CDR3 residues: CAWSVGGGTEAFF. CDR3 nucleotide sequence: TGTGCCTGGAGTGTTGGGGGGGGCACTGAAGCTTTCTTT.

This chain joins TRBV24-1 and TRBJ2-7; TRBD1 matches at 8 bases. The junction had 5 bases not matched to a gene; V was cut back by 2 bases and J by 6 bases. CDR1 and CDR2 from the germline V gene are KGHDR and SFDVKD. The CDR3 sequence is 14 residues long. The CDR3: CATSDSDRVSEQYF. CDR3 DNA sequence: TGTGCCACCAGTGATTCGGACAGGGTATCCGAGCAGTACTTC.

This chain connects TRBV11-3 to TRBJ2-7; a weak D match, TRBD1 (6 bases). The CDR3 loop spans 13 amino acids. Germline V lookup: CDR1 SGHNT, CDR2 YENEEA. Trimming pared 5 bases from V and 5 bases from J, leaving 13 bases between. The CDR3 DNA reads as TGTGCCAGCAGCCTAGGCAGGGGAAACGAGCAGTACTTC. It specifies CASSLGRGNEQYF.

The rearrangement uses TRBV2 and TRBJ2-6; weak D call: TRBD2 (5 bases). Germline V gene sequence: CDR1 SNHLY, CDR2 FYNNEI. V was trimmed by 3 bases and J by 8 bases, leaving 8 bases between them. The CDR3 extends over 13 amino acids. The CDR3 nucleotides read TGTGCCAGCAGTGACTCGGGGACCAACGTCCTGACTTTC. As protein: CASSDSGTNVLTF.

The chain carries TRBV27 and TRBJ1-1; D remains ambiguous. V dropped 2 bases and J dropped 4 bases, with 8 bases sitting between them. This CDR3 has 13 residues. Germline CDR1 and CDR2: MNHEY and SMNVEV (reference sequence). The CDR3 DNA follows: TGTGCCAGCAGTTTAACTCTAGGCACTGAAGCTTTCTTT. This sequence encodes CASSLTLGTEAFF.

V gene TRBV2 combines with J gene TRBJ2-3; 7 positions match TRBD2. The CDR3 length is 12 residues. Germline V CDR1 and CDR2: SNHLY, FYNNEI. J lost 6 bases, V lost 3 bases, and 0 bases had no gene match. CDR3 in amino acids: CASSEGGDTQYF. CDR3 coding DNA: TGTGCCAGCAGTGAGGGGGGGGATACGCAGTATTTT.

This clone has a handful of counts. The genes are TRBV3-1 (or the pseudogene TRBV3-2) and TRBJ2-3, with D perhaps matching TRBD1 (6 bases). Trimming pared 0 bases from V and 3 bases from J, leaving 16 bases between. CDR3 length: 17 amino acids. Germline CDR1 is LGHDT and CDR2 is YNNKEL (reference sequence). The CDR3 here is CASSQDWRQGMTDTQYF. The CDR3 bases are TGTGCCAGCAGCCAAGATTGGCGGCAGGGGATGACAGATACGCAGTATTTT.

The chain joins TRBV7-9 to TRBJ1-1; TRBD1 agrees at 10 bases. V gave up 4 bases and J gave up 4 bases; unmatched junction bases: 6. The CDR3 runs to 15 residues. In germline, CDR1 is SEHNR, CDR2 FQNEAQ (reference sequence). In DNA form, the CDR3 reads TGTGCCAGCAGCTCATTGACAGGGGGCGTCACTGAAGCTTTCTTT. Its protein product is CASSSLTGGVTEAFF.

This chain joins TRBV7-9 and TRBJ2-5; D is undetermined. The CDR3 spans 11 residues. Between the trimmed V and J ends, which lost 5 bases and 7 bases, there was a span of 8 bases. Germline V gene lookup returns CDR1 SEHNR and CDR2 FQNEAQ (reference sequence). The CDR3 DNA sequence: TGTGCCAGCAGCCCCCAATGGACCCAGTACTTC. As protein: CASSPQWTQYF.

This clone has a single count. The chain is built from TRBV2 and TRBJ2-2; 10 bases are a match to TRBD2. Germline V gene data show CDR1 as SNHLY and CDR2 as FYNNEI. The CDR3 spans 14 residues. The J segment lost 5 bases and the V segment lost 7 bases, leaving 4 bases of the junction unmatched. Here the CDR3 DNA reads TGTGCCAGCACTCTAGCGGGAGCAACCGGGGAGCTGTTTTTT. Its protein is CASTLAGATGELFF.

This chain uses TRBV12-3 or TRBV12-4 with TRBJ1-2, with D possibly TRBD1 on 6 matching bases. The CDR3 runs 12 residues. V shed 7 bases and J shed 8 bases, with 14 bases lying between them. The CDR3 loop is CASMDRTEGYTF. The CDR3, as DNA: TGTGCCAGCATGGACAGAACCGAAGGCTACACCTTC.

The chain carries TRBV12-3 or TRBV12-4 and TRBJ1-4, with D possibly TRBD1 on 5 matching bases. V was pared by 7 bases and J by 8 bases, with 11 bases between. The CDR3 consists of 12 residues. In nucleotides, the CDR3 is TGTGCCAGCAAAGGGGCGGGAGAAAAACTGTTTTTT. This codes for CASKGAGEKLFF.

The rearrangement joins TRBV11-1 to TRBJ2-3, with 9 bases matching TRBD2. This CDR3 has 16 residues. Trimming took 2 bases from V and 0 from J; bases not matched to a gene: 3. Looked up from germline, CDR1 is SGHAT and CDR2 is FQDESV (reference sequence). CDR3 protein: CASSLRGGASTDTQYF. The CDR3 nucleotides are TGTGCCAGCAGCTTACGCGGGGGGGCGAGCACAGATACGCAGTATTTT.

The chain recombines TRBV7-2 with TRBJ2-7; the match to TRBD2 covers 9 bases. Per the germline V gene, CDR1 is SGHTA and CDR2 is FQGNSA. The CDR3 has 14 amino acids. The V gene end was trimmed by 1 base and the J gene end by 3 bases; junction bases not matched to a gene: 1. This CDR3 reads CASSLGTSDYEQYF. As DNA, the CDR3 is TGTGCCAGCAGCTTAGGGACTAGCGACTACGAGCAGTACTTC.

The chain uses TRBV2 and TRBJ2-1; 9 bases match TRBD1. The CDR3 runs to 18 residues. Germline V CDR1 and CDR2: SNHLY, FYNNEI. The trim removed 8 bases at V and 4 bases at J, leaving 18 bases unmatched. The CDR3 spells CASLYTQGGGQGYNEQFF. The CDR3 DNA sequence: TGTGCCAGCCTCTACACCCAGGGCGGGGGACAGGGATACAATGAGCAGTTCTTC. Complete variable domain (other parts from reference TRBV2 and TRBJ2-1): EPEVTQTPSHQVTQMGQEVILRCVPISNHLYFYWYRQILGQKVEFLVSFYNNEISEKSEIFDDQFSVERPDGSNFTLKIRSTKLEDSAMYFCASLYTQGGGQGYNEQFFGPGTRLTVL.

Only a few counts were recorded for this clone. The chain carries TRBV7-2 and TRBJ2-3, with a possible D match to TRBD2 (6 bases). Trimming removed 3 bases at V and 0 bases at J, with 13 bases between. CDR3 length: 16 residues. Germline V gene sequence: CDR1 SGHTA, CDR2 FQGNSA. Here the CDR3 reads CASSLEGPTSTDTQYF. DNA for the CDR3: TGTGCCAGCAGCTTGGAGGGCCCCACCAGCACAGATACGCAGTATTTT. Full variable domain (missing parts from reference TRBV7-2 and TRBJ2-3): GAGVSQSPSNKVTEKGKDVELRCDPISGHTALYWYRQSLGQGLEFLIYFQGNSAPDKSGLPSDRFSAERTGGSVSTLTIQRTQQEDSAVYLCASSLEGPTSTDTQYFGPGTRLTVL.

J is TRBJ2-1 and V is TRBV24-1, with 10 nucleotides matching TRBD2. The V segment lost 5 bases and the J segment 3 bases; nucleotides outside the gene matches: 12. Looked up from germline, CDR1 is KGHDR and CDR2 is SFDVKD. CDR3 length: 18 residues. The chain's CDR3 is CATSAASGGPLGYNEQFF. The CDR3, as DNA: TGTGCCACCAGTGCGGCTAGCGGGGGCCCCTTGGGCTACAATGAGCAGTTCTTC.

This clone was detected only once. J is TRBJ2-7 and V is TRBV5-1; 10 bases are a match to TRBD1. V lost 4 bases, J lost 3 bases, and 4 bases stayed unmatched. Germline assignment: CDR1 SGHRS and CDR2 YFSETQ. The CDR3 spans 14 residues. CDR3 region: CASSAGQGIYEQYF. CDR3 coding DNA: TGCGCCAGCAGCGCGGGACAGGGGATCTACGAGCAGTACTTC.

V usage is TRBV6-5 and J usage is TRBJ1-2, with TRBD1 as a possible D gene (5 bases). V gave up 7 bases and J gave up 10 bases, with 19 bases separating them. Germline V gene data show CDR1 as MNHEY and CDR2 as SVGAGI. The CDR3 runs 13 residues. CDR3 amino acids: CASTETGVQAYTF. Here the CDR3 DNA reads TGTGCCAGCACCGAAACGGGGGTACAAGCCTACACCTTC.

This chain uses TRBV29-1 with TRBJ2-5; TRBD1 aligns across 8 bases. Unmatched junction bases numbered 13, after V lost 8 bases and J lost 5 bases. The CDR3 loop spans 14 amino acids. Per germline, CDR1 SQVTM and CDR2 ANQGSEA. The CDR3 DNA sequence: TGCAGCTACCTTGCGGGCAGGGGGCGGGAGACCCAGTACTTC. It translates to CSYLAGRGRETQYF.

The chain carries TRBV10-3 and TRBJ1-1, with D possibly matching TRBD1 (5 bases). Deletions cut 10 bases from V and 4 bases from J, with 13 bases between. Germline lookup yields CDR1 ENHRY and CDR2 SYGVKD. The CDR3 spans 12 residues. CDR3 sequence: CATRAGITEAFF. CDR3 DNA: TGTGCCACAAGGGCAGGGATCACTGAAGCTTTCTTT.

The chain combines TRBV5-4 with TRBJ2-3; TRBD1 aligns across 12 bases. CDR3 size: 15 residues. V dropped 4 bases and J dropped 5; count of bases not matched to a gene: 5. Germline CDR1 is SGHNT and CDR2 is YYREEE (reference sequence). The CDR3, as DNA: TGTGCCAGCAGCCTGGGACAGGGGGCGGGAGATACGCAGTATTTT. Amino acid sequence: CASSLGQGAGDTQYF.

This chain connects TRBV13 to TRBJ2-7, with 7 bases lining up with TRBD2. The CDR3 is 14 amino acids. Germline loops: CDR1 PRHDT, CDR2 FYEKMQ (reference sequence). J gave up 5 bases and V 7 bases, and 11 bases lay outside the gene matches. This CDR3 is CASKKGGGSHEQYF. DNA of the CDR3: TGTGCCAGCAAAAAAGGCGGGGGTTCCCACGAGCAGTACTTC.

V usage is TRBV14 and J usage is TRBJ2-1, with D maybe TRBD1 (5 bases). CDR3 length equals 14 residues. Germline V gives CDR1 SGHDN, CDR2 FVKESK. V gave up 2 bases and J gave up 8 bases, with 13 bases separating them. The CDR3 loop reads CASSQSGYQDEQFF. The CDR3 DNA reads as TGTGCCAGCAGCCAATCAGGGTACCAGGATGAGCAGTTCTTC. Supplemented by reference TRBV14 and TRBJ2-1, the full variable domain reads EAGVTQFPSHSVIEKGQTVTLRCDPISGHDNLYWYRRVMGKEIKFLLHFVKESKQDESGMPNNRFLAERTGGTYSTLKVQPAELEDSGVYFCASSQSGYQDEQFFGPGTRLTVL.